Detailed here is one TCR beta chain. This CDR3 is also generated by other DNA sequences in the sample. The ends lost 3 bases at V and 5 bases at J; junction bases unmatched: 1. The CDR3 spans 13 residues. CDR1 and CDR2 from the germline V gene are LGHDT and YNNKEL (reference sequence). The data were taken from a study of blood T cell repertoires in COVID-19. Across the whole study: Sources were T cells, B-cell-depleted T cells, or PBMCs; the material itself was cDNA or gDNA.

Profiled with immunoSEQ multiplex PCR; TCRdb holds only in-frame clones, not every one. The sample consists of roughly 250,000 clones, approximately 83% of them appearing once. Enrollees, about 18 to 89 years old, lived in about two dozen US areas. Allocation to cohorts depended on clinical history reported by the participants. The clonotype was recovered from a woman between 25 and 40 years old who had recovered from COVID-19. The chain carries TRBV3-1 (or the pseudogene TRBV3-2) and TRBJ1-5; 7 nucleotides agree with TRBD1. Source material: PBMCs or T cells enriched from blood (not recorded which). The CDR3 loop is CASSHQGDQPQHF. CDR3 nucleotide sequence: TGTGCCAGCAGCCACCAGGGGGATCAGCCCCAGCATTTT.